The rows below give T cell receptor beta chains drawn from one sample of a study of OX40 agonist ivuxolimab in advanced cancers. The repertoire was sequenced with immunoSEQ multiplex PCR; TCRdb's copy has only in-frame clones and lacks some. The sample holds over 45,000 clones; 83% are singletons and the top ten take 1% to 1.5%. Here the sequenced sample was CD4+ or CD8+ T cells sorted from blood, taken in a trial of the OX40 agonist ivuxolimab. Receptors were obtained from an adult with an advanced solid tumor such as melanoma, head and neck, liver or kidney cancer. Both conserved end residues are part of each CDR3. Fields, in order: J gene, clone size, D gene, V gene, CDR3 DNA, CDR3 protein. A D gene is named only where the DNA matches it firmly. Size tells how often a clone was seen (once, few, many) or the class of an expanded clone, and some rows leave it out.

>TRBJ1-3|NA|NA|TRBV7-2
TGTGCCAGCAGCCCTGCTAGAGCTGGAAACACCATATATTTT
CASSPARAGNTIYF
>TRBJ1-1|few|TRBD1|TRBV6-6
TGTGCCAGCAGGGGACAGATGAACACTGAAGCTTTCTTT
CASRGQMNTEAFF
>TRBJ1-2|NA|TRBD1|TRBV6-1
TGTGCCAGCAGTGGTAAACGACAGGGAACTAACTATGGCTACACCTTC
CASSGKRQGTNYGYTF
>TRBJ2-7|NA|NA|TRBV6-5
TGTGCCAGCAGTTACTCCAACCGGGCGAGTTCCTACGAGCAGTACTTC
CASSYSNRASSYEQYF
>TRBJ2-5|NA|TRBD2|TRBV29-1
TGCAGCGTTGAAGAGGGGGGGCAAGAGACCCAGTACTTC
CSVEEGGQETQYF
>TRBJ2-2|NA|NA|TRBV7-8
TGTGCCAGCAGCTTATCCGTGGCGTACACCGGGGAGCTGTTTTTT
CASSLSVAYTGELFF
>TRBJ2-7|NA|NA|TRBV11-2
TGTGCCAGCAGCCAATTGGGGGGTAGCCTACTTGAGCAGTACTTC
CASSQLGGSLLEQYF
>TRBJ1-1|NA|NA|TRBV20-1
TGCAGTGCTAGAGAGGGGGGGGATGCTTTCTTT
CSAREGGDAFF
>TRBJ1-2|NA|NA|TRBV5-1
TGCGCCAGCAGCCTCCAGCGGGCGGATGGCTACACCTTC
CASSLQRADGYTF
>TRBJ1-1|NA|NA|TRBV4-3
TGCGCCAGCAGCCATCAGGGAGACCTGGATCGGGACACTGAAGCTTTCTTT
CASSHQGDLDRDTEAFF
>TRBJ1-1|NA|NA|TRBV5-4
TGTGCCAGCAGCTGGGGAGCTGAAGCTTTCTTT
CASSWGAEAFF
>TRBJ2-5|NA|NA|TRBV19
TGTGCCAGTAGTATGGATAGAGAGACCCAGTACTTC
CASSMDRETQYF
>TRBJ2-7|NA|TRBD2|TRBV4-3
TGCGCCAGCAGCCAGGGACTAGCGGGAGTCTACGAGCAGTACTTC
CASSQGLAGVYEQYF
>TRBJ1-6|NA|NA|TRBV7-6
TGTGCCAGCAGCCCGGCCGGGGCCCTCTCCTATAATTCACCCCTCCACTTT
CASSPAGALSYNSPLHF
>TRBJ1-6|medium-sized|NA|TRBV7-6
TGTGCCAGCAGCAACAGGGTGAAGTCCTATAATTCACCCCTCCACTTT
CASSNRVKSYNSPLHF
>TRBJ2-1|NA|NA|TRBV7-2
TGTGCCAGCAGCTTAGAGGGGGGCCGTCACAATGAGCAGTTCTTC
CASSLEGGRHNEQFF
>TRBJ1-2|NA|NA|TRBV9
TGTGCCAGCAGCGTAGATCCGGGATCCCCTTATGGCTACACCTTC
CASSVDPGSPYGYTF
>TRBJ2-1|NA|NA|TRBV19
TGTGCCAGTAGTACAAGCGGTGATGAGCAGTTCTTC
CASSTSGDEQFF
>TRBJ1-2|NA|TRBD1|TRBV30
TGTGCCTGGAGTGTCTCCAGGGGGAGGGGCTACACCTTC
CAWSVSRGRGYTF
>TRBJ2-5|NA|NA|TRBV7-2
TGTGCCAGCAGCTTCGGAGTAGCAGGGGAGACCCAGTACTTC
CASSFGVAGETQYF
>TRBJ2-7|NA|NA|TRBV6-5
TGTGCCAGCAGTTACTCCTTGTACGAGCAGTACTTC
CASSYSLYEQYF
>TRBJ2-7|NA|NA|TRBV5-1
TGCGCCAGCAGCTTTGGGGGAAGTTTGTCCTACGAGCAGTACTTC
CASSFGGSLSYEQYF
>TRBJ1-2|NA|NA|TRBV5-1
TGCGCCAGCAGCTTGGACTCTGGGGGCAGAGTCGATGGCTACACCTTC
CASSLDSGGRVDGYTF
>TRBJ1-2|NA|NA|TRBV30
TGTGCCTTAACGTCGGGGGGATATGGCTACACCTTC
CALTSGGYGYTF
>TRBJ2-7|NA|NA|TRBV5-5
TGTGCCAGCAGCTCAAAGACAGCCTTCTACGAGCAGTACTTC
CASSSKTAFYEQYF
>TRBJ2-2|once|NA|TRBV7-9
TGTGCCAGCAGCCCCTACACCGGGGAGCTGTTTTTT
CASSPYTGELFF
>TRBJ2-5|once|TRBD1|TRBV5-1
TGCGCCAGCAGCTTGGAATATGGGCAGGGGGAGGAGACCCAGTACTTC
CASSLEYGQGEETQYF
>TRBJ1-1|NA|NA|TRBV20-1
TGCAGTGCTACAGGGGTGACTGAAGCTTTCTTT
CSATGVTEAFF
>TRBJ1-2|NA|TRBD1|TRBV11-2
TGTGCCAGCAGCTTTCACTCCGGGACAGCCTATGGCTACACCTTC
CASSFHSGTAYGYTF
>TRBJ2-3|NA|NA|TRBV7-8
TGTGCCAGCAGCTTAGTTTCCCGGAGGACAGATACGCAGTATTTT
CASSLVSRRTDTQYF
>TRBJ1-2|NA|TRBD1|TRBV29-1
TGCAGCGTTGAACGGACAGGGACGAGGTCCGGCTACACCTTC
CSVERTGTRSGYTF
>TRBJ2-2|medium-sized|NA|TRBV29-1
TGCAGCGTTGAACGGGGGCGGTATGGCGGGGAGCTGTTTTTT
CSVERGRYGGELFF
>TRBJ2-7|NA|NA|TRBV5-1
TGCGCCAGCAGCCTGGCCGTCCAGGGTCAAAAGTACTTC
CASSLAVQGQKYF
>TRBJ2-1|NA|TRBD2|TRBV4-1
TGCGCCAGCAGCCCGCCTAGCGGGGAGCAGTTCTTC
CASSPPSGEQFF
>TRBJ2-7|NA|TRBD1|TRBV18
TGTGCCAGCTCACCACCGGGACAGGGAATCTCCTACGAGCAGTACTTC
CASSPPGQGISYEQYF
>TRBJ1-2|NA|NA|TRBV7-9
TGTGCCAGCAGCTTACCCGGGGGGTACTATGGCTACACCTTC
CASSLPGGYYGYTF
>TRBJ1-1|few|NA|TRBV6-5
TGTGCCAGCAGTTACACAGGGAGGGCTGAAGCTTTCTTT
CASSYTGRAEAFF
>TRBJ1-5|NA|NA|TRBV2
TGTGCCAGCAGGTCCGCAGCGCCCAATCAGCCCCAGCATTTT
CASRSAAPNQPQHF
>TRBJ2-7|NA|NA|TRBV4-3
TGCGCCAGCAGCCACAGATTCGCCGGGACCTACGAGCAGTACTTC
CASSHRFAGTYEQYF
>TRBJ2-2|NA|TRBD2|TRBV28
TGTGCCAGCAGTCCTTTCTCCGGACTAGGCGGAAAAACCGGGGAGCTGTTTTTT
CASSPFSGLGGKTGELFF